Listed below are T cell receptor beta chains from one sample, sequenced in a study of technical replicates of blood from a handful of donors. Clones were sequenced by immunoSEQ multiplex PCR, and TCRdb holds only the in-frame ones, with some missing. The data contain 45,000 to 55,000 clones, around 95% of them seen just once; the ten biggest clones take up 0.2% to 0.25%. Material for sequencing was T cells isolated from PBMCs. These receptor sequences come from a human donor in good health. CDR3s include the opening cysteine and the closing phenylalanine or tryptophan. D genes are given only for firm matches. Only some rows state a clone size, as once, few, many or a class for expanded clones.

abundance	v_gene	j_gene	d_gene	CDR3nt	CDR3aa
-	TRBV5-4	TRBJ1-4	-	TGTGCCAGCAGCCCAGATTCGAGGCGGGCTAATGAAAAACTGTTTTTT	CASSPDSRRANEKLFF
-	TRBV5-1	TRBJ2-5	-	TGCGCCAGCAGCTTGGTGACACTTCAAGAGACCCAGTACTTC	CASSLVTLQETQYF
-	TRBV28	TRBJ2-7	-	TGTGCCAGCAGTTTAAGGTCTAGCAGAACCTACGAGCAGTACTTC	CASSLRSSRTYEQYF
-	TRBV10-2	TRBJ2-7	TRBD2	TGCGCCAGCAGTGAGCCGGGACTAGCGGCGACCTACGAGCAGTACTTC	CASSEPGLAATYEQYF
-	TRBV5-6	TRBJ2-7	-	TGTGCCAGCAGCTTCGGCGGTCCCTACGAGCAGTACTTC	CASSFGGPYEQYF
-	TRBV15	TRBJ1-3	-	TGTGCCACCAGCAGAGGGGGGGAAGCAGCTGGAAACACCATATATTTT	CATSRGGEAAGNTIYF
-	TRBV5-4	TRBJ1-4	-	TGTGCCAGCAGCCAAACCGGGGGGGAGGCCAATGAAAAACTGTTTTTT	CASSQTGGEANEKLFF
-	TRBV7-3	TRBJ2-1	-	TGTGCCAGCAGCTACTTCGCCGCTGTGTTAAATGAGCAGTTCTTC	CASSYFAAVLNEQFF
-	TRBV5-1	TRBJ2-2	-	TGCGCCAGCAGTCCCAGCCGACAGGACCTATCCTACACCGGGGAGCTGTTTTTT	CASSPSRQDLSYTGELFF
-	TRBV11-2	TRBJ1-5	TRBD1	TGTGCCAGCAGCGGAAGCGGGACAGGGAATCAGCCCCAGCATTTT	CASSGSGTGNQPQHF
-	TRBV9	TRBJ2-7	-	TGTGCCAGCAGCCTGGGCCCTTTATCCTACGAGCAGTACTTC	CASSLGPLSYEQYF
once	TRBV5-6	TRBJ2-7	-	TGTGCCAGCAGCTTGGGCGGCTACGAGCAGTACTTC	CASSLGGYEQYF
-	TRBV29-1	TRBJ2-7	-	TGCAGCGTTAACAAGGGGTACGGTGCACACGAGCAGTACTTC	CSVNKGYGAHEQYF
-	TRBV10-3	TRBJ1-2	-	TGTGCCATCAGTGTTCTCAAGCAGGGTATAGGCTATGGCTACACCTTC	CAISVLKQGIGYGYTF
-	TRBV9	TRBJ1-1	-	TGTGCCAGCAGCCTTAGCGGCACTGAAGCTTTCTTT	CASSLSGTEAFF
once	TRBV15	TRBJ2-2	-	TGTGCCACCAGCAGAGATAAGAGCACCGGGGAGCTGTTTTTT	CATSRDKSTGELFF
-	TRBV28	TRBJ1-2	-	TGTGCCAGCAGCTCCAACGGGACTCCTAACTATGGCTACACCTTC	CASSSNGTPNYGYTF
-	TRBV29-1	TRBJ1-3	TRBD1	TGCAGCGGAGGAGGGGGGACAGACGGAAACACCATATATTTT	CSGGGGTDGNTIYF
-	TRBV5-4	TRBJ2-3	-	TGTGCCAGCAGCTTTTCACGTTCGGGAGGCACAGATACGCAGTATTTT	CASSFSRSGGTDTQYF
-	TRBV15	TRBJ1-2	TRBD1	TGTGCCACCAGCAGTGGGGACAGGGGCCTCTATGGCTACACCTTC	CATSSGDRGLYGYTF
-	TRBV5-6	TRBJ2-5	-	TGTGCCAGCAGCCCCCCCCCTGTGGGGGGTGAGACCCAGTACTTC	CASSPPPVGGETQYF
-	TRBV5-4	TRBJ2-7	TRBD1	TGTGCCAGCAGCCCTTGGGACAGGGGGGACGAGCAGTACTTC	CASSPWDRGDEQYF
-	TRBV7-6	TRBJ1-2	-	TGTGCCAGCAGCCCCCGCGCGGGAGGAGATTATGGCTACACCTTC	CASSPRAGGDYGYTF